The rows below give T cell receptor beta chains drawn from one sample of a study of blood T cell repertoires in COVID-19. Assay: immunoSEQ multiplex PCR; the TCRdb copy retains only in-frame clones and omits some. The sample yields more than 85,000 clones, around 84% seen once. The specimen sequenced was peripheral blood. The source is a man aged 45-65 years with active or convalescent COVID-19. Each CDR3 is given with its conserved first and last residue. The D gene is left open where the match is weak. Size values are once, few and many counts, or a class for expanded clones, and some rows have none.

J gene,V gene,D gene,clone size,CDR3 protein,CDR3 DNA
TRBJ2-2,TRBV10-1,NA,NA,CASSVHRYTGELFF,TGCGCCAGCAGTGTTCATAGATACACCGGGGAGCTGTTTTTT
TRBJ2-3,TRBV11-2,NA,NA,CASGPGRGHSTDTQYF,TGTGCCAGCGGGCCTGGGCGGGGGCATAGCACAGATACGCAGTATTTT
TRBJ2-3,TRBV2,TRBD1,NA,CASRGQGGPDTQYF,TGTGCCAGCAGGGGACAGGGGGGTCCAGATACGCAGTATTTT
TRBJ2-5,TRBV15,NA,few,CATSTTGKETQYF,TGTGCCACCAGCACCACAGGGAAAGAGACCCAGTACTTC
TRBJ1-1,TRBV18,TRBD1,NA,CASSGNRGNTEAFF,TGTGCCAGCTCAGGAAACAGGGGTAACACTGAAGCTTTCTTT
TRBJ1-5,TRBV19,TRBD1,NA,CASSWFRGENQPQHF,TGTGCCAGTAGTTGGTTCAGGGGGGAGAATCAGCCCCAGCATTTT
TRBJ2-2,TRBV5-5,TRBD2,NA,CASRRLAGGPTGELFF,TGTGCCAGCAGGCGGCTAGCGGGGGGCCCGACCGGGGAGCTGTTTTTT
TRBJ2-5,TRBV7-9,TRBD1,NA,CASGQGPETQYF,TGTGCCAGCGGACAGGGACCGGAGACCCAGTACTTC
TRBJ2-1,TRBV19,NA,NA,CASRGSTYNEQFF,TGTGCCAGTAGGGGCAGCACCTACAATGAGCAGTTCTTC
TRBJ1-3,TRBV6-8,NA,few,CASRLGFSGNTIYF,TGTGCCAGCAGACTCGGGTTCTCTGGAAACACCATATATTTT
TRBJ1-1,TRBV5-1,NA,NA,CASSFERPPPEAFF,TGCGCCAGCAGCTTTGAGCGTCCCCCGCCTGAAGCTTTCTTT
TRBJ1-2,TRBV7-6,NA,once,CASSLTEGGKYGYTF,TGTGCCAGCAGCTTAACGGAGGGAGGCAAATATGGCTACACCTTC
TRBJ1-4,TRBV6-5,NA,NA,CASARAQSNEKLFF,TGTGCCAGCGCGAGGGCGCAGTCTAATGAAAAACTGTTTTTT
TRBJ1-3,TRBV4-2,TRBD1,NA,CASSQDRSSGNTIYF,TGTGCCAGCAGCCAGGACAGGAGCTCTGGAAACACCATATATTTT
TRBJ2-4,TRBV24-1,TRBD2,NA,CATSDRETGTSGGYGSKNIQYF,TGTGCCACCAGTGATAGAGAAACCGGGACTAGCGGGGGGTATGGGTCCAAAAACATTCAGTACTTC
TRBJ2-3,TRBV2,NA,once,CASSEMRGIDTQYF,TGTGCCAGCAGTGAAATGCGGGGAATAGATACGCAGTATTTT
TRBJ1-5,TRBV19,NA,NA,CASSIGPSFSNQPQHF,TGTGCCAGTAGTATAGGGCCTAGCTTTAGCAATCAGCCCCAGCATTTT
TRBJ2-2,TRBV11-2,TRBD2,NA,CASSLGQTSGGVRTGELFF,TGTGCCAGCAGCTTAGGCCAGACTAGCGGGGGGGTTCGCACCGGGGAGCTGTTTTTT
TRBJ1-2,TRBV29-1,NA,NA,CSGQETGGYGYTF,TGCAGCGGCCAGGAGACGGGAGGCTATGGCTACACCTTC
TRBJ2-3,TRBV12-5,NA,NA,CASGLVLGDTQYF,TGTGCTAGTGGTTTGGTACTCGGAGATACGCAGTATTTT
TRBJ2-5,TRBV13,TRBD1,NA,CASSPDRQGTKTQYF,TGTGCCAGCAGCCCTGACCGACAGGGTACGAAGACCCAGTACTTC
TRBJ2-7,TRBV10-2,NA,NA,CASSESGWGEDEQYF,TGCGCCAGCAGTGAATCGGGGTGGGGGGAGGACGAGCAGTACTTC
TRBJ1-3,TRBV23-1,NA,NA,CASQGTASGNTIYF,TGCGCCAGCCAGGGCACAGCCTCTGGAAACACCATATATTTT
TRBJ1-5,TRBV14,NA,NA,CASSQGGSQPQHF,TGTGCCAGCAGCCAAGGAGGTTCCCAGCCCCAGCATTTT
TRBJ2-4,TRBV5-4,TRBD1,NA,CASSPDRGRAAKNIQYF,TGTGCCAGCAGCCCAGACAGGGGGCGCGCGGCCAAAAACATTCAGTACTTC
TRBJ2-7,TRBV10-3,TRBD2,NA,CATRGGSSYEQYF,TGTGCCACCCGCGGGGGGAGCTCCTACGAGCAGTACTTC
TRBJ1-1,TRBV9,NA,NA,CASSVQGQMNTEAFF,TGTGCCAGCAGCGTACAAGGACAGATGAACACTGAAGCTTTCTTT
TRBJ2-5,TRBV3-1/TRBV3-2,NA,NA,CASSQQVQETQYF,TGTGCCAGCAGCCAACAGGTCCAAGAGACCCAGTACTTC
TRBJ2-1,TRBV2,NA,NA,CASSEKDAGKFF,TGTGCCAGCAGTGAAAAAGATGCGGGAAAGTTCTTC
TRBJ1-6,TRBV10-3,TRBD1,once,CAISGTTGGYNSPLHF,TGTGCCATCAGTGGAACAACAGGGGGTTATAATTCACCCCTCCACTTT
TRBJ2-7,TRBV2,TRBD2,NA,CASRPTSGGPYEQYF,TGTGCCAGCAGACCCACTAGCGGGGGGCCCTACGAGCAGTACTTC
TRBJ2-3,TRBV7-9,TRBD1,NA,CASSSGTGSSTQYF,TGTGCCAGCAGCTCCGGGACAGGATCCTCAACGCAGTATTTT
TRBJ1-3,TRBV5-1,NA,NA,CASSRGLGDPSGNTIYF,TGCGCCAGCAGCCGCGGCCTGGGAGACCCCTCTGGAAACACCATATATTTT
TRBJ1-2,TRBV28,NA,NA,CASSLRPTGGYTF,TGTGCCAGCAGTTTAAGGCCTACGGGTGGCTACACCTTC
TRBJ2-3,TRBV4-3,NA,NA,CASSQQGGDTQYF,TGCGCCAGCAGCCAACAGGGTGGCGATACGCAGTATTTT
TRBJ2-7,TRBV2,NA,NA,CASRLGPRGYF,TGTGCCAGCAGGCTTGGACCTCGGGGGTACTTC
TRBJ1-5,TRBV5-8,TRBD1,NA,CASSLGTETNQPQHF,TGTGCCAGCAGCTTAGGGACAGAGACCAATCAGCCCCAGCATTTT
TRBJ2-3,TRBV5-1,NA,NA,CASTLEGRSEYF,TGCGCCAGCACACTTGAGGGCAGGTCTGAGTATTTT
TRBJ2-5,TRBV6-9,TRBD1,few,CASSYKPTGGEETQYF,TGTGCCAGCAGTTATAAGCCGACAGGGGGAGAAGAGACCCAGTACTTC